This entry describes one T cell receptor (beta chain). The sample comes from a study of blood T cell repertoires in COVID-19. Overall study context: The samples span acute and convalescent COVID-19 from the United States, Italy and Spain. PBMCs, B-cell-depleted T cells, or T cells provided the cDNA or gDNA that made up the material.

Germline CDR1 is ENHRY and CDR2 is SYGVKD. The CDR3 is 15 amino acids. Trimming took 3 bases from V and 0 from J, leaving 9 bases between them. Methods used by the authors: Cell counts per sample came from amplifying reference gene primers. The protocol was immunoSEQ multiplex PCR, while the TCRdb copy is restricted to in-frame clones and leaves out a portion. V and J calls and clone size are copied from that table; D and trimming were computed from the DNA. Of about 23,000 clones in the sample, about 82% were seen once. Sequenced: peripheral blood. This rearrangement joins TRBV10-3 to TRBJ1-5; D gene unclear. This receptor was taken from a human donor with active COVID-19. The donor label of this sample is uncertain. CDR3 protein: CAISDEGYSNQPQHF. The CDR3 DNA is TGTGCCATCAGTGACGAGGGCTATAGCAATCAGCCCCAGCATTTT.